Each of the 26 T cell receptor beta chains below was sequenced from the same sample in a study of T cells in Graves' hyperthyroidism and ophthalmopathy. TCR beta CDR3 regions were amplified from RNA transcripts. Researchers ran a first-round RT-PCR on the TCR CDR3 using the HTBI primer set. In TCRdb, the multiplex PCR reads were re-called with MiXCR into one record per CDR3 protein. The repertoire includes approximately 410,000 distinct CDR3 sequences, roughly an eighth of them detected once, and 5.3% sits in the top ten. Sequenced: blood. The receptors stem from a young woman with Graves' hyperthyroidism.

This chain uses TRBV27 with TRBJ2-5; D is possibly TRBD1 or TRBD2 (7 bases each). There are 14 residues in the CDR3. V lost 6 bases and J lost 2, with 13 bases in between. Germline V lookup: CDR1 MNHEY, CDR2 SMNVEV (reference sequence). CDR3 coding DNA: TGTGCCAGCAGCAGGGGGACTAATCAAGAGACCCAGTACTTC. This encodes CASSRGTNQETQYF.

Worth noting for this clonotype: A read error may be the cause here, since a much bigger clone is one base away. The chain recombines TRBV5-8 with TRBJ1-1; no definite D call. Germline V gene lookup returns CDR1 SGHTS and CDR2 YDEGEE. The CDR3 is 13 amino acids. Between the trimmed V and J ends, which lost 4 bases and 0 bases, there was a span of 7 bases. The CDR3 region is CASSQEMNTEAFF. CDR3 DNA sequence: TGTGCCAGCAGCCAGGAGATGAACACTGAAGCTTTCTTT.

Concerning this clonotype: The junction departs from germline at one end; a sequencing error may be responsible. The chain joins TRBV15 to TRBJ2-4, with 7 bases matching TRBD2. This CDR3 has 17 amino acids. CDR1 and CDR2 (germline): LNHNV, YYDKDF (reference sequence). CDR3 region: CATSRDRLAEARNIQYF. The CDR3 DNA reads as TGTGCCACCAGCAGAGATCGGCTAGCGGAAGCCAGAAACATTCAGTACTTC.

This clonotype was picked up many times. CDR3 residues: CASSSGTGNTEAFF. The CDR3 nucleotides read TGTGCCAGCAGCTCTGGGACAGGGAACACTGAAGCTTTCTTT. This chain connects TRBV13 to TRBJ1-1; 8 positions agree with TRBD1. V dropped 4 bases and J dropped 1; count of bases not matched to a gene: 2. Germline V gene data show CDR1 as PRHDT and CDR2 as FYEKMQ (reference sequence). This CDR3 has 14 residues.

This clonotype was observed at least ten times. The CDR3 sequence is CASRDRENEKLFF. The DNA for the CDR3 is TGTGCCAGCAGGGACAGGGAAAATGAAAAACTGTTTTTT. The V call is TRBV6-1, the J call TRBJ1-4, with TRBD1 matching over 8 bases. Losses at the gene ends were 6 bases for V and 5 bases for J; bases not matched to a gene: 2. CDR1 is MNHNS and CDR2 is SASEGT in the germline V gene. The CDR3 sequence is 13 residues long.

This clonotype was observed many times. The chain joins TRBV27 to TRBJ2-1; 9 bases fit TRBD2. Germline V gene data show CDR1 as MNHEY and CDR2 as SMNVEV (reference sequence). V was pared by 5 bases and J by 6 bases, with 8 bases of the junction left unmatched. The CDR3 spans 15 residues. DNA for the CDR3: TGTGCCAGCAGTCCTATACGGGGACTAGCCAATGAGCAGTTCTTC. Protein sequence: CASSPIRGLANEQFF.

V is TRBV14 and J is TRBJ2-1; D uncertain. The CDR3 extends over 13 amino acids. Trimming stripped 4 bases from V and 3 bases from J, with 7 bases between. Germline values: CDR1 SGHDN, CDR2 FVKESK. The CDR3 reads CASSPHYYNEQFF. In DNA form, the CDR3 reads TGTGCCAGCAGCCCACACTACTACAATGAGCAGTTCTTC.

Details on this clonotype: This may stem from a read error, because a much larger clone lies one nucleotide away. The CDR3: CASTSATAGGPEAFF. Here the CDR3 DNA reads TGTGCCAGCACCTCGGCGACCGCGGGCGGGCCTGAAGCTTTCTTT. The genes are TRBV28 and TRBJ1-1; D is ambiguous. Trimming took off 7 bases at V and 6 bases at J, with 21 bases between the two ends. The CDR3 covers 15 residues. CDR1 is MDHEN, CDR2 SYDVKM, per germline.

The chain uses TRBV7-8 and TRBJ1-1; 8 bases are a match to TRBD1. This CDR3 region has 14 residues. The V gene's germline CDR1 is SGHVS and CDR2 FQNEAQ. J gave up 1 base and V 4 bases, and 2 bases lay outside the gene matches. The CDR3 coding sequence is TGTGCCAGCAGCTCACAGGGGGGGAACACTGAAGCTTTCTTT. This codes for CASSSQGGNTEAFF.

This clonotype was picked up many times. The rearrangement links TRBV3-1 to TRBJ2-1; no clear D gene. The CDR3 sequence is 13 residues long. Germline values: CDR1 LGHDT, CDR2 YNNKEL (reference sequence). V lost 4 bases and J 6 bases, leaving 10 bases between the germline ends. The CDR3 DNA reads TGTGCCAGCAGCCCCGAAGGCTCCAATGAGCAGTTCTTC. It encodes CASSPEGSNEQFF.

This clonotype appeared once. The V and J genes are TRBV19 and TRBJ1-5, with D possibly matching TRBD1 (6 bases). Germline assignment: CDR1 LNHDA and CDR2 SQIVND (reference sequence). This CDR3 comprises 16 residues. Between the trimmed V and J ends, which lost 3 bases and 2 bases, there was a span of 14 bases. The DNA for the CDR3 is TGTGCCAGTAGTATCAAGGGGGGTTTTGGCAATCAGCCCCAGCATTTT. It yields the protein CASSIKGGFGNQPQHF.

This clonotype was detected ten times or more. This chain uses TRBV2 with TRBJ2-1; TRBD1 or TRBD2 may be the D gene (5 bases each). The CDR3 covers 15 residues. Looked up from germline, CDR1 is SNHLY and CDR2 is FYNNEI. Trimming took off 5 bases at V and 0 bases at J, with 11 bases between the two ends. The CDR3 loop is CASSLEGSSYNEQFF. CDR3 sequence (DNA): TGTGCCAGCAGTCTCGAGGGGAGCTCCTACAATGAGCAGTTCTTC.

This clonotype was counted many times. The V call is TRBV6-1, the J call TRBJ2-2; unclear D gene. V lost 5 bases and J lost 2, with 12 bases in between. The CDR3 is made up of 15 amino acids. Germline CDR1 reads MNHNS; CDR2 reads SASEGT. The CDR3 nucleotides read TGTGCCAGCAGTTACCGCGTCTCAAACACCGGGGAGCTGTTTTTT. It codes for CASSYRVSNTGELFF.

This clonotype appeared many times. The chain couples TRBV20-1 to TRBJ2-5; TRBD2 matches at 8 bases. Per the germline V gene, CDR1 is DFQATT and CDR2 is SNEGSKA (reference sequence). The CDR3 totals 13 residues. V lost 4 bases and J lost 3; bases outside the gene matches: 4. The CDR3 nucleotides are TGCAGTGCTACCAATAGCGGGGAAGAGACCCAGTACTTC. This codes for CSATNSGEETQYF.

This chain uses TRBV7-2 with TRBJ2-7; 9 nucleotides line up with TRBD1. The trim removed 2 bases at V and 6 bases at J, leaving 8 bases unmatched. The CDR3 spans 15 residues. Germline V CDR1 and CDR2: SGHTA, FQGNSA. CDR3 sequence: CASSLPLQGAAEQYF. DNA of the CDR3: TGTGCCAGCAGCTTACCTCTACAGGGGGCCGCCGAGCAGTACTTC.

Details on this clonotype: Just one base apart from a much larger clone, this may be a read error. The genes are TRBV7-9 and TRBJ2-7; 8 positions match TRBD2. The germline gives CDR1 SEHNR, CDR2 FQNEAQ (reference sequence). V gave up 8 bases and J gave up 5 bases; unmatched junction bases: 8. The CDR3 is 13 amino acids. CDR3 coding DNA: TGTGCCAGCCCAAGGACTAGCAGCGACGAGCAGTACTTC. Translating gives CASPRTSSDEQYF.

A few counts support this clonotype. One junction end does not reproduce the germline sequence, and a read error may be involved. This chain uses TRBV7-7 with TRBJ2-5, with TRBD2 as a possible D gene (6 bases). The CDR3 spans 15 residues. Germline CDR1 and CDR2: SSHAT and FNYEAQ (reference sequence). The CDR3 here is CASSLGTAAQETQYF. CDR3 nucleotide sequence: TGTGCTAGCAGCTTAGGGACTGCGGCACAAGAGACCCAGTACTTC.

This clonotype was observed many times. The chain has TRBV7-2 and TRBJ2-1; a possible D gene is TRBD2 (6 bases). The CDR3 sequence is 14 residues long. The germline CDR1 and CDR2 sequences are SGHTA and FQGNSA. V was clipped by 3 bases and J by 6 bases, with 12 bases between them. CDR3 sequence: CASSFETSSNEQFF. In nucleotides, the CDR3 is TGTGCCAGCAGCTTTGAGACTAGTTCCAATGAGCAGTTCTTC.

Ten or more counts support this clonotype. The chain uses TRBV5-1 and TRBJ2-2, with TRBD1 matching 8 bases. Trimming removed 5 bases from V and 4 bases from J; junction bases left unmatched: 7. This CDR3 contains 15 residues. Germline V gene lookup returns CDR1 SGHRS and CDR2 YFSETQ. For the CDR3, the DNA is TGCGCCAGCAGTTATCAAACAGGGGGCACCGGGGAGCTGTTTTTT. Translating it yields CASSYQTGGTGELFF.

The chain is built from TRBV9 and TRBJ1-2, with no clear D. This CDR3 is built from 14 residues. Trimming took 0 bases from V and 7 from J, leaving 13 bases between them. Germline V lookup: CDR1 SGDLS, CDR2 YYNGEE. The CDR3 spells CASSVEPKSAGYTF. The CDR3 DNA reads TGTGCCAGCAGCGTAGAACCTAAGTCAGCTGGCTACACCTTC.

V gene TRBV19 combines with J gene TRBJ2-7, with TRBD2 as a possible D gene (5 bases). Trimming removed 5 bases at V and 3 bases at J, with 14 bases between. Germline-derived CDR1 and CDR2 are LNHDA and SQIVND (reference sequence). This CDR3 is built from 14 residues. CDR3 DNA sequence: TGTGCCAGTAGTGCCGCGGGCCCCCTCTACGAGCAGTACTTC. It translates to CASSAAGPLYEQYF.

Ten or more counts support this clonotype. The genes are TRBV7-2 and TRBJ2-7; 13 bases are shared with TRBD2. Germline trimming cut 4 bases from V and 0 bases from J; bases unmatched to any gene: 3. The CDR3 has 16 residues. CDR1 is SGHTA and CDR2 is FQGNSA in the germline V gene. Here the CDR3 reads CASSSRTSGGSYEQYF. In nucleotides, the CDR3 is TGTGCCAGCAGCTCACGGACTAGCGGGGGCTCCTACGAGCAGTACTTC. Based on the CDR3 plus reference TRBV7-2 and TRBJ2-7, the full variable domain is GAGVSQSPSNKVTEKGKDVELRCDPISGHTALYWYRQSLGQGLEFLIYFQGNSAPDKSGLPSDRFSAERTGGSVSTLTIQRTQQEDSAVYLCASSSRTSGGSYEQYFGPGTRLTVT.

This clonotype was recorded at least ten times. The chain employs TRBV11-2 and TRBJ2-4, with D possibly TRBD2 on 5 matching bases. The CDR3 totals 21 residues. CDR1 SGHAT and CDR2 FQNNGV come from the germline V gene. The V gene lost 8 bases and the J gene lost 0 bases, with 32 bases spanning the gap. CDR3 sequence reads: CASEDEIPGRRSGIAKNIQYF. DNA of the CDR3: TGTGCCAGCGAAGATGAAATACCGGGAAGGCGGTCAGGAATAGCCAAAAACATTCAGTACTTC.

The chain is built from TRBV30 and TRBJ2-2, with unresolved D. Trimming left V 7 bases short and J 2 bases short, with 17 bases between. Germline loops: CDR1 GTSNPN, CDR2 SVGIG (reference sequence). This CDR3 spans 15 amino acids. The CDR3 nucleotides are TGTGCCTCCGAGGAGAGTTTTAAAAACACCGGGGAGCTGTTTTTT. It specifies CASEESFKNTGELFF.

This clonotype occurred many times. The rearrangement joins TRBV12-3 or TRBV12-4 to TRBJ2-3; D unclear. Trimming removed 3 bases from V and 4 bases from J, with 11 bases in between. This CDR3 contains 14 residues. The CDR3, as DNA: TGTGCCAGCAGTTTCAAGGGCCCCCCAGATACGCAGTATTTT. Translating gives CASSFKGPPDTQYF.

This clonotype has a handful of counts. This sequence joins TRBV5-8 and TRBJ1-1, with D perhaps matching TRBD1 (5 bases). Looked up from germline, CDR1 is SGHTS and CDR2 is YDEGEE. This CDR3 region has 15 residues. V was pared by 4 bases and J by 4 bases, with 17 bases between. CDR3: CASSRFRGLGTEAFF. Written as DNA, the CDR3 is TGTGCCAGCAGCCGATTCCGGGGCTTGGGCACTGAAGCTTTCTTT.